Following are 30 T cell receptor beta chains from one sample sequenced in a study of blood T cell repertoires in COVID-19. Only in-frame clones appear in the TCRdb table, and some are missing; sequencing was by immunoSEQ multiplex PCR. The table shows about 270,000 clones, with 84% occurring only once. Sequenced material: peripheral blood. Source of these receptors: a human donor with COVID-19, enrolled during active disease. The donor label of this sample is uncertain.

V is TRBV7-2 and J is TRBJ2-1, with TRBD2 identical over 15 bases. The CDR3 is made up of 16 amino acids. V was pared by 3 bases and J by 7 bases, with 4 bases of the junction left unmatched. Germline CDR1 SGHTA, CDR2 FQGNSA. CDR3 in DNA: TGTGCCAGCAGCTTGATAGGACTAGCGGGAGGGAATGAGCAGTTCTTC. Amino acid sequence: CASSLIGLAGGNEQFF.

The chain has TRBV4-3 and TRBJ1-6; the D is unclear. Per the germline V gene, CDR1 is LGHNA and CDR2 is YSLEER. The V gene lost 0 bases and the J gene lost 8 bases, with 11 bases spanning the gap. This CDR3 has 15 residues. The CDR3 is CASSQDWTGDSPLHF. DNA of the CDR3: TGCGCCAGCAGCCAAGATTGGACTGGGGATTCACCCCTCCACTTT.

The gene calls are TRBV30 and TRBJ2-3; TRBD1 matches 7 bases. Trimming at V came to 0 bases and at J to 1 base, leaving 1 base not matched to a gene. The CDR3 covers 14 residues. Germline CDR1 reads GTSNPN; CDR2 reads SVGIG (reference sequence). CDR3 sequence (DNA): TGTGCCTGGAGTGTTGGGACAGGCACAGATACGCAGTATTTT. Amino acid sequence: CAWSVGTGTDTQYF.

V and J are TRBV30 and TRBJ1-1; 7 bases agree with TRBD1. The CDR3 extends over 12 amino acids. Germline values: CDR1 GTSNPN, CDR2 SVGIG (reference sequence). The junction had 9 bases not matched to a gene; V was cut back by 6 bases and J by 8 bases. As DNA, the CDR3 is TGTGCCTGTAATACAGGGGCGTCGGAAGCTTTCTTT. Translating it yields CACNTGASEAFF.

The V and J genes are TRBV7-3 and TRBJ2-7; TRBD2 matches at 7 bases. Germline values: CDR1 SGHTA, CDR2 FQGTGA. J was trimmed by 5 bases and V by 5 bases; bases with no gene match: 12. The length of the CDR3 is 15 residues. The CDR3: CASSDAGDAGDEQYF. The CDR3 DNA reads TGTGCCAGCAGCGACGCCGGGGACGCGGGGGACGAGCAGTACTTC.

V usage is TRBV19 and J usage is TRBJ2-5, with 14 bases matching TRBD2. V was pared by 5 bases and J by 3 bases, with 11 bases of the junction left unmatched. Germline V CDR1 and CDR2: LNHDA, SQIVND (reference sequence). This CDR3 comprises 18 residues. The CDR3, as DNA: TGTGCCAGTAGTCCTGGACTAGCGGGAGGAGCGGAAAAAGAGACCCAGTACTTC. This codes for CASSPGLAGGAEKETQYF.

The chain's CDR3 is CASSQVGRPPNEKLFF. CDR3 nucleotide sequence: TGTGCCAGCAGCCAAGTGGGCAGACCTCCTAATGAAAAACTGTTTTTT. The chain recombines TRBV4-2 with TRBJ1-4; D not certain. The CDR3 is 16 residues long. Trimming left V 1 base short and J 3 bases short, with 12 bases between. From germline, CDR1 is LGHNA and CDR2 YNFKEQ.

The CDR3 DNA reads as TGTGCCATCAGTGAGTCAGCGGGAGGCGCCACCGGGGAGCTGTTTTTT. This encodes CAISESAGGATGELFF. The chain recombines TRBV10-3 with TRBJ2-2; TRBD2 matches 9 bases. The V gene's germline CDR1 is ENHRY and CDR2 SYGVKD. The CDR3 totals 16 residues. The trim removed 0 bases at V and 4 bases at J, leaving 3 bases unmatched.

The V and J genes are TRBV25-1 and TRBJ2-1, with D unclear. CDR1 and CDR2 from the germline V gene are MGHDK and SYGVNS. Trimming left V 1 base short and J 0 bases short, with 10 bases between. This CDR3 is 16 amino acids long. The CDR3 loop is CASSESPPGSYNEQFF. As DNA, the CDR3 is TGTGCCAGCAGTGAATCGCCACCCGGCTCCTACAATGAGCAGTTCTTC. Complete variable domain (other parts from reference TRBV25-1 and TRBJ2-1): EADIYQTPRYLVIGTGKKITLECSQTMGHDKMYWYQQDPGMELHLIHYSYGVNSTEKGDLSSESTVSRIRTEHFPLTLESARPSHTSQYLCASSESPPGSYNEQFFGPGTRLTVL.

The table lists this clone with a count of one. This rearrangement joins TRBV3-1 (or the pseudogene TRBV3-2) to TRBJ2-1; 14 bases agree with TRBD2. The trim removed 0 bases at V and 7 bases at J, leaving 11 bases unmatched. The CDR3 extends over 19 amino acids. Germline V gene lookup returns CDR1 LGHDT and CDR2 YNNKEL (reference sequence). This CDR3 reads CASSQDGGTSGRLTNEQFF. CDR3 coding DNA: TGTGCCAGCAGCCAAGATGGAGGGACTAGCGGGAGATTAACGAATGAGCAGTTCTTC.

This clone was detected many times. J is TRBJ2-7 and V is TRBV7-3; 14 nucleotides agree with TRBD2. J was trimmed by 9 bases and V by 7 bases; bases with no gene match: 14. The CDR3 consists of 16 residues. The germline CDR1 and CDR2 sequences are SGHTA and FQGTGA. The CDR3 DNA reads TGTGCCAGCAACCATAGACTAGCGGGAGGGCCGGGCGTGCAGTACTTC. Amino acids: CASNHRLAGGPGVQYF.

The CDR3 protein is CASSFGTAAYGYTF. The DNA for the CDR3 is TGTGCCAGCAGTTTCGGGACAGCCGCCTATGGCTACACCTTC. The rearrangement joins TRBV6-2 or TRBV6-3 to TRBJ1-2; 7 positions match TRBD1. The germline CDR1 and CDR2 sequences are MNHEY and SVGEGT. The V gene end was trimmed by 4 bases and the J gene end by 4 bases; junction bases not matched to a gene: 6. The CDR3 length is 14 residues.

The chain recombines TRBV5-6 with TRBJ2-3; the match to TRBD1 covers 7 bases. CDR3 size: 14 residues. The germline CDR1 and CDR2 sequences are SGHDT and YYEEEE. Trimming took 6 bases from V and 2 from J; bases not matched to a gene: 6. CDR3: CASTNRGFTDTQYF. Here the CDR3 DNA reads TGTGCCAGCACCAACAGGGGCTTCACAGATACGCAGTATTTT.

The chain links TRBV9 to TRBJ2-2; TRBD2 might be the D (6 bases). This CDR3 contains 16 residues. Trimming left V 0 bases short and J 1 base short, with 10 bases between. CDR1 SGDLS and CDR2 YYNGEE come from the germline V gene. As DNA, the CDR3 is TGTGCCAGCAGCGTAGCGGGGGATTGGAACACCGGGGAGCTGTTTTTT. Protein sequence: CASSVAGDWNTGELFF.

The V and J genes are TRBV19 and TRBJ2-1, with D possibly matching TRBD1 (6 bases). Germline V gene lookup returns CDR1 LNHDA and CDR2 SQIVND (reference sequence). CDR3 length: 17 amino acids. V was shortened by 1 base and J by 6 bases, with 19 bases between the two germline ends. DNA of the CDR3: TGTGCCAGTAGTATAGGGCTCGGCGGCGCAGGGGTCAATGAGCAGTTCTTC. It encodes CASSIGLGGAGVNEQFF.

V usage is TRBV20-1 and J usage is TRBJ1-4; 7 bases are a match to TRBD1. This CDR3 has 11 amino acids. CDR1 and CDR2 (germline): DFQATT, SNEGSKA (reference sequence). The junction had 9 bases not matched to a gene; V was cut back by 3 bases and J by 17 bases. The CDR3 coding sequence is TGCAGTGCTAGGGGAGACAGGGAAGGTTTTTTT. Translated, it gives CSARGDREGFF.

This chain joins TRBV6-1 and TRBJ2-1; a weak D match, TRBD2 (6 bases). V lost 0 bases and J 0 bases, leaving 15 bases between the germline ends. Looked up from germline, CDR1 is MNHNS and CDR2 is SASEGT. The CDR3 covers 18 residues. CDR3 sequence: CASSEAGKAGYSYNEQFF. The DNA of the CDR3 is TGTGCCAGCAGTGAAGCCGGTAAGGCGGGATACTCCTACAATGAGCAGTTCTTC.

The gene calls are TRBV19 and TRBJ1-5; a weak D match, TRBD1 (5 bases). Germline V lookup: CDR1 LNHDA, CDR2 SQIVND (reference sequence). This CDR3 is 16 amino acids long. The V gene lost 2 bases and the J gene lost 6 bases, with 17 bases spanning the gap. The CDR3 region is CASSIRGRVGSQPQHF. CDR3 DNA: TGTGCCAGTAGTATAAGGGGCAGGGTGGGAAGTCAGCCCCAGCATTTT.

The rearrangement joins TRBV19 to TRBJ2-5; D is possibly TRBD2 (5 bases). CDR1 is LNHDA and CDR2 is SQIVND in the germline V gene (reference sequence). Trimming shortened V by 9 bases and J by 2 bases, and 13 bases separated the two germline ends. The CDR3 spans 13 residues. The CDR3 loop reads CASESPGQETQYF. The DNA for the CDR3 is TGTGCCAGCGAAAGTCCGGGACAAGAGACCCAGTACTTC.

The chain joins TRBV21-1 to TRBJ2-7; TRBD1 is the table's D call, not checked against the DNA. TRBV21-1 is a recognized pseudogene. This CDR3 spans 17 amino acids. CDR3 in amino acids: CASSKTAMGQGDHEQYF. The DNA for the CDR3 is TGTGCCAGCAGCAAAACCGCAATGGGACAGGGGGACCACGAGCAGTACTTC.

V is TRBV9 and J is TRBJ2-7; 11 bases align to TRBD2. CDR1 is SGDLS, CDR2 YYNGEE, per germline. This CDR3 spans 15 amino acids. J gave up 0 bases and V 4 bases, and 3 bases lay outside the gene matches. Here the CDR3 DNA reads TGTGCCAGCAGCCCCGGGACTAGCGGCTCCTACGAGCAGTACTTC. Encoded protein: CASSPGTSGSYEQYF.

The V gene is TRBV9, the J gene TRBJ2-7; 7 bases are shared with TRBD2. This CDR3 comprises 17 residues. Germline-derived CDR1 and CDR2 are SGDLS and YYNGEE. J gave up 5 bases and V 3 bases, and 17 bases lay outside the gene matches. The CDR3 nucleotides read TGTGCCAGCAGCGGAGGCCCTTCGGGGGGAGGGCTCCACGAGCAGTACTTC. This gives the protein CASSGGPSGGGLHEQYF.

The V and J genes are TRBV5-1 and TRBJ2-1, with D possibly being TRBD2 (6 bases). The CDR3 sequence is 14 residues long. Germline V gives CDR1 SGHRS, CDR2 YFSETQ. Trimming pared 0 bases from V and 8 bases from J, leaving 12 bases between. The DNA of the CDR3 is TGCGCCAGCAGCTTGGGGGCGGGCGGGGATGAGCAGTTCTTC. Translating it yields CASSLGAGGDEQFF.

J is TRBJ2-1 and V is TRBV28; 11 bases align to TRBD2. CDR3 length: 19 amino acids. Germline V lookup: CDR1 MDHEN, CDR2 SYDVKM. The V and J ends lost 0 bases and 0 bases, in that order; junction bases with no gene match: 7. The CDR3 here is CASSLWPSGRPSSYNEQFF. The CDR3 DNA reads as TGTGCCAGCAGTTTATGGCCTAGCGGGAGGCCCAGCTCCTACAATGAGCAGTTCTTC.

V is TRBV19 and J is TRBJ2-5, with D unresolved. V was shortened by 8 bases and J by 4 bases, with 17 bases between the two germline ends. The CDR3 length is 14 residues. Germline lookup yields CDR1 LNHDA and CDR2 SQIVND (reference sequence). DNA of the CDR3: TGTGCCAGTGCCCTCGGCGGCACGATAGAGACCCAGTACTTC. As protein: CASALGGTIETQYF.

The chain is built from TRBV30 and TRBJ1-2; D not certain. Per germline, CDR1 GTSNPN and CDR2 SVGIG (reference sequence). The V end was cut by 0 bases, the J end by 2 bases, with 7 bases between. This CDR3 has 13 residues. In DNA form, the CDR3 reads TGTGCCTGGAGTGTGGGCACCAACTATGGCTACACCTTC. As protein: CAWSVGTNYGYTF.

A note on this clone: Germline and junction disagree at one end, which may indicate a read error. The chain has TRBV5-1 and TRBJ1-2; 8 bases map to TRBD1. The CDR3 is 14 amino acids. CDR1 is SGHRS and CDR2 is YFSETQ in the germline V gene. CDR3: CASSRGQDTVSGNF. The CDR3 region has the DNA TGCGCCAGCAGCCGGGGACAGGACACAGTATCTGGAAATTTC.

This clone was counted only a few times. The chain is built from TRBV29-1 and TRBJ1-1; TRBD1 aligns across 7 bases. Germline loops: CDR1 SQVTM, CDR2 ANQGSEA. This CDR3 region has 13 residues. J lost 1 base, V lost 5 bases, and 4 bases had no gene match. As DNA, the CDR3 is TGCAGCGTTAGAGGACAGGCGAACACTGAAGCTTTCTTT. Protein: CSVRGQANTEAFF.

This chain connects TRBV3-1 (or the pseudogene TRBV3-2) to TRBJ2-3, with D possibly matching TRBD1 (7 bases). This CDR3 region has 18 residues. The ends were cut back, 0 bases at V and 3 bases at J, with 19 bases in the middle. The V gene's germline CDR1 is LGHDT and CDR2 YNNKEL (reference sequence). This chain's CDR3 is CASSQEGLAGGGTDTQYF. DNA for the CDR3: TGTGCCAGCAGCCAAGAGGGGCTCGCAGGGGGAGGAACAGATACGCAGTATTTT.

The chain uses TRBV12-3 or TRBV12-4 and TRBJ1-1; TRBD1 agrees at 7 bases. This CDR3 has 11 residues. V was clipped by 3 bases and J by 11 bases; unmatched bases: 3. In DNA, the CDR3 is TGTGCCAGCAGTTTGACAGGGCGGGCTTTCTTT. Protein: CASSLTGRAFF.